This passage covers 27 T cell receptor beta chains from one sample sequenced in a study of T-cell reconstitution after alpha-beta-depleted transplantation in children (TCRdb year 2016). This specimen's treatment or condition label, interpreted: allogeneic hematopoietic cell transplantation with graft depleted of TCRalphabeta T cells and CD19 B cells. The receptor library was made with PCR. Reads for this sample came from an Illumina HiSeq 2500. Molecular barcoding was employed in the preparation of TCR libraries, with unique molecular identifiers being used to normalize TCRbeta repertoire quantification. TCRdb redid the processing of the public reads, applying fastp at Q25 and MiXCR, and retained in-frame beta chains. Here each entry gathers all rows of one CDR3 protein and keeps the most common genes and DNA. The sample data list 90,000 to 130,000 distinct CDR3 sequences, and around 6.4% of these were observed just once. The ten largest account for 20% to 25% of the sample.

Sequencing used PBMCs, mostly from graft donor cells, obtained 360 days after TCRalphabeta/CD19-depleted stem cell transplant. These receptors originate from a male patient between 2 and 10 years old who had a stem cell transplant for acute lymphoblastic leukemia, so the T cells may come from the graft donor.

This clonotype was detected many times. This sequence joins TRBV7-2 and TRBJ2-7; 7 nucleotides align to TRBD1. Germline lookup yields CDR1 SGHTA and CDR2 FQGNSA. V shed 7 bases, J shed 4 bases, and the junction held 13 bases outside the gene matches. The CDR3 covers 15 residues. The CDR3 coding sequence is TGTGCCAGCAAGCTTAGGGGACAGAAATTGTACGAGCAGTACTTC. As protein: CASKLRGQKLYEQYF.

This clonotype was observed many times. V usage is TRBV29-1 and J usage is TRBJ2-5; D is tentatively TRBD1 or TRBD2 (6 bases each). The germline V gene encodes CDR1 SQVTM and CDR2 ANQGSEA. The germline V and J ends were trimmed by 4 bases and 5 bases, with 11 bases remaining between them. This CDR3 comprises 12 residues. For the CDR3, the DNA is TGCAGCGTTGGGGGGGCCCTGGAGACCCAGTACTTC. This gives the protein CSVGGALETQYF.

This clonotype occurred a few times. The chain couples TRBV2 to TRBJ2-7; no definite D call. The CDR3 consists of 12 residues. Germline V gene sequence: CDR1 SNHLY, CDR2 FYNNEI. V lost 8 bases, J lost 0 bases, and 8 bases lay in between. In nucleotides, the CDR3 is TGTGCCAGCCGTTCTCGCTCCTACGAGCAGTACTTC. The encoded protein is CASRSRSYEQYF.

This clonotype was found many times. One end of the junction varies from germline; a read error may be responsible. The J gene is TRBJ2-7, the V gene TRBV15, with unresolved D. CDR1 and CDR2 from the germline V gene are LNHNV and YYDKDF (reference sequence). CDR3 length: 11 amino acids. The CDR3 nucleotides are TGTGCCACCAGCAGATCCTCCGAGCAGTACTTC. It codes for CATSRSSEQYF.

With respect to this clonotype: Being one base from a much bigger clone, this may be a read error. CDR3 sequence reads: CSAEAPDRGGQFF. The CDR3, as DNA: TGCAGCGCTGAGGCCCCCGATCGCGGGGGGCAGTTCTTC. This chain joins TRBV29-1 and TRBJ2-1, with 7 bases identical to TRBD2. The germline V gene encodes CDR1 SQVTM and CDR2 ANQGSEA. The ends lost 7 bases at V and 12 bases at J; junction bases unmatched: 15. This CDR3 is 13 amino acids long.

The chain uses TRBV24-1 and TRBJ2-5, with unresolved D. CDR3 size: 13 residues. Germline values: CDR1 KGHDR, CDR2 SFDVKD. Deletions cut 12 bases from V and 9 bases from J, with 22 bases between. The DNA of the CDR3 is TGTGCCGTTTCGGCGGTGGGCGTACCGGCCCAGTACTTC. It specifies CAVSAVGVPAQYF.

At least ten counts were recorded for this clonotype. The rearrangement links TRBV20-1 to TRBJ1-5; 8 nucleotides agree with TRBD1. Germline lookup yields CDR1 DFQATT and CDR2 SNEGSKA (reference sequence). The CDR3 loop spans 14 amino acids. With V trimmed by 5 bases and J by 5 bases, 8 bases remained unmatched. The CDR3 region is CSAWQGARDQPQHF. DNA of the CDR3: TGCAGTGCTTGGCAGGGGGCGAGGGATCAGCCCCAGCATTTT.

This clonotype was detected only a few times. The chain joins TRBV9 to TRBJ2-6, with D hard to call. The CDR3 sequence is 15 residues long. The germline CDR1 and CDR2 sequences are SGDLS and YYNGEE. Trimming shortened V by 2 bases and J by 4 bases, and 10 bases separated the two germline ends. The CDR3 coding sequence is TGTGCCAGCAGCGTTGCAGGATCAGGGGCCAACGTCCTGACTTTC. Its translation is CASSVAGSGANVLTF.

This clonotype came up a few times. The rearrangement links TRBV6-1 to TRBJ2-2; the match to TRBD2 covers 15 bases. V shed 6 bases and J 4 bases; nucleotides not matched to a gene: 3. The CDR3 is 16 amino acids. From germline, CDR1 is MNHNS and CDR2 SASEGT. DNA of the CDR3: TGTGCCAGCAGCCCGGGACTAGCGGGAGGCACCGGGGAGCTGTTTTTT. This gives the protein CASSPGLAGGTGELFF.

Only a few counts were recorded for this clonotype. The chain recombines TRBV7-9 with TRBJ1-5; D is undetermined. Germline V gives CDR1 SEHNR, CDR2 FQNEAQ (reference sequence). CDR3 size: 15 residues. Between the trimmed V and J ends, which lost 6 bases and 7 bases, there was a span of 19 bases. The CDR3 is CASSYGRGSRQPQHF. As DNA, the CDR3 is TGTGCCAGCAGTTACGGACGGGGATCAAGACAGCCCCAGCATTTT.

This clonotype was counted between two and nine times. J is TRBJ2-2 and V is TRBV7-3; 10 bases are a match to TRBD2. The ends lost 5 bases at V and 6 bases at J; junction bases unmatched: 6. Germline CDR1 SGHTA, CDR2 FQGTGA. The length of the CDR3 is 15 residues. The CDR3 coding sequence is TGTGCCAGCAGCGACAGCGGGAGGGCCGCCGGGGAGCTGTTTTTT. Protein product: CASSDSGRAAGELFF.

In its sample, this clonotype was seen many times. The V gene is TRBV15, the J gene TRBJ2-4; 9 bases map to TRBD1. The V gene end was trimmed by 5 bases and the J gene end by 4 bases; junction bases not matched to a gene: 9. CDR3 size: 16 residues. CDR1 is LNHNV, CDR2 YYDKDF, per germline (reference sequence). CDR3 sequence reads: CATSETTGTGKNIQYF. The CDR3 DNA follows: TGTGCCACCAGCGAAACCACCGGGACAGGGAAAAACATTCAGTACTTC.

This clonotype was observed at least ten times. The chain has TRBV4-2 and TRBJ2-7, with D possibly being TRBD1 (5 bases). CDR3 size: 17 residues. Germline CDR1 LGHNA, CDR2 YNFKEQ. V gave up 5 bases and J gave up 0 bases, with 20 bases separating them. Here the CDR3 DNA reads TGTGCCAGCAGCTTTAAAAATTACAGGCCCAGCTCCTACGAGCAGTACTTC. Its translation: CASSFKNYRPSSYEQYF.

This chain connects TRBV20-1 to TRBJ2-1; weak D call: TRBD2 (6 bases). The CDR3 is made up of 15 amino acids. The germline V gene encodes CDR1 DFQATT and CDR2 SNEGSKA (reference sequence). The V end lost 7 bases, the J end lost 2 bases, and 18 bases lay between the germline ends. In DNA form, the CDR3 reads TGCAGTGTTTGGGGTGGCGGGGTCCCCTACAATGAGCAGTTCTTC. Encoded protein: CSVWGGGVPYNEQFF.

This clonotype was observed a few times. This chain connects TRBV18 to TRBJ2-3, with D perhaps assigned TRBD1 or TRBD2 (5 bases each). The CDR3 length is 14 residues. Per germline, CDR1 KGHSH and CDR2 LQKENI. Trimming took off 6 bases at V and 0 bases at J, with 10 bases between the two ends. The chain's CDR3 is CASSSRDSTDTQYF. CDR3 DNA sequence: TGTGCCAGCTCTTCCCGGGACAGCACAGATACGCAGTATTTT.

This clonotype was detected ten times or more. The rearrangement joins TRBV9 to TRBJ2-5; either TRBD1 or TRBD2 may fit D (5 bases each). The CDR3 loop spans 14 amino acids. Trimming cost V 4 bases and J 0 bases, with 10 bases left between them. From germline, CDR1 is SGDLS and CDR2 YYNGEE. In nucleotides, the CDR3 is TGTGCCAGCAGCCCGGGACGACACCAAGAGACCCAGTACTTC. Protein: CASSPGRHQETQYF.

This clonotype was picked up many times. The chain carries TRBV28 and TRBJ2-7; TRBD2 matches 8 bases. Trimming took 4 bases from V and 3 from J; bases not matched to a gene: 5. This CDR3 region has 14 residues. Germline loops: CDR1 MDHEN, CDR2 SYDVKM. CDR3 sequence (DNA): TGTGCCAGCAGTTCCTGGACTAGCAGCTACGAGCAGTACTTC. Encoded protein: CASSSWTSSYEQYF.

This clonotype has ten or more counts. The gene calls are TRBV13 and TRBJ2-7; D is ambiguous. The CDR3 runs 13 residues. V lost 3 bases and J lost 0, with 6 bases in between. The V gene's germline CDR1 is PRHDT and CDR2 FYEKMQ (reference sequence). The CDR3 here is CASSLANSYEQYF. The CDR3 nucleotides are TGTGCCAGCAGCTTGGCTAACTCCTACGAGCAGTACTTC. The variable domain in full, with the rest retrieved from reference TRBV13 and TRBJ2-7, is AAGVIQSPRHLIKEKRETATLKCYPIPRHDTVYWYQQGPGQDPQFLISFYEKMQSDKGSIPDRFSAQQFSDYHSELNMSSLELGDSALYFCASSLANSYEQYFGPGTRLTVT.

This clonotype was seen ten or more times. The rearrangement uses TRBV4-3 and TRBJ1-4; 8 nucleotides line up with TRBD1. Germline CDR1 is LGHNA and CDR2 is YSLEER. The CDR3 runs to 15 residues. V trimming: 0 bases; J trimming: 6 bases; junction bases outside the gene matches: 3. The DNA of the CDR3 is TGCGCCAGCAGCCAAGAGGTGGACAGGGATGAAAAACTGTTTTTT. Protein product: CASSQEVDRDEKLFF.

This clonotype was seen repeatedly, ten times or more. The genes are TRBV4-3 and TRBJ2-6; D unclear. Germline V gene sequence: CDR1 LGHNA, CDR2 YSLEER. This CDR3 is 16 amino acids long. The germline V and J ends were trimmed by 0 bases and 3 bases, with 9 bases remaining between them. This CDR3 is CASSQDRTVGANVLTF. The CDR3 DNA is TGCGCCAGCAGCCAAGATAGAACAGTTGGGGCCAACGTCCTGACTTTC.

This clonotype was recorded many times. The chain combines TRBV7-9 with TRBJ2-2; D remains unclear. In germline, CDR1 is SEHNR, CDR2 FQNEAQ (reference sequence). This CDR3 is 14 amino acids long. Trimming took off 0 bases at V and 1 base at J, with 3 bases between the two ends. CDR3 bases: TGTGCCAGCAGCTTAGCGAGGAACACCGGGGAGCTGTTTTTT. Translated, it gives CASSLARNTGELFF.

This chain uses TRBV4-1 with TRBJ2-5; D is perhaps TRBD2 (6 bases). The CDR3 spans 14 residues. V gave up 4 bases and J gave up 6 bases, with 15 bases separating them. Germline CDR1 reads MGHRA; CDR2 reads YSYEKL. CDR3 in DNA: TGCGCCAGCAGCCTCCCGTGGAGGGAACAGACCCAGTACTTC. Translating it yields CASSLPWREQTQYF.

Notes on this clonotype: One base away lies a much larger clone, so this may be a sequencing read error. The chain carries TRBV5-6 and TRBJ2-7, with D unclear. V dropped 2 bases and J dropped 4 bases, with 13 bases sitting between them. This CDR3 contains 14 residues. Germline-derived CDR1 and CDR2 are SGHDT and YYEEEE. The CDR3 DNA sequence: TGTGCCAGCAGCTTTAAAGGTGGGCCGTACGAGCAGTACTTC. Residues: CASSFKGGPYEQYF.

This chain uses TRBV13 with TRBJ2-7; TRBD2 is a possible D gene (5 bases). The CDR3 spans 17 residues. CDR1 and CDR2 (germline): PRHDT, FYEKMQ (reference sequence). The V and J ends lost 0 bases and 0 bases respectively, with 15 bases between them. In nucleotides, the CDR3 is TGTGCCAGCAGCTTAGGCGAGGGTGGGGATTTCTCCTACGAGCAGTACTTC. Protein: CASSLGEGGDFSYEQYF.

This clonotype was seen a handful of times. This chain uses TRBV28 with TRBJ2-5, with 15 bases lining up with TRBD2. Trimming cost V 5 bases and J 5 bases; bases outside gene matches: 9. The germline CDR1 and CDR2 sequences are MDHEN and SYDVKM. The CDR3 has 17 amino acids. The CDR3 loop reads CASSRTSGRAVTETQYF. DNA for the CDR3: TGTGCCAGCAGTCGGACTAGCGGGAGGGCCGTTACGGAGACCCAGTACTTC.

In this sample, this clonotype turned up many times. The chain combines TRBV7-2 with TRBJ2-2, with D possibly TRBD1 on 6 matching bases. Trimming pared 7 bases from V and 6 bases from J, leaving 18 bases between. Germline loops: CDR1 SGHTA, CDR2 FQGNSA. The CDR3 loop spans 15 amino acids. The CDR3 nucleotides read TGTGCCAGCACAGGGGCAGGGTTTAAGGCCGGGGAGCTGTTTTTT. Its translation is CASTGAGFKAGELFF.

This CDR3 is CASSSLLRGLSETQYF. CDR3 bases: TGTGCCAGCAGTTCACTGCTCAGGGGGCTTTCAGAGACCCAGTACTTC. This chain links TRBV27 with TRBJ2-5; 8 nucleotides align to TRBD1. Trimming cost V 4 bases and J 4 bases; bases outside gene matches: 11. CDR3 length: 16 amino acids. Germline V gene lookup returns CDR1 MNHEY and CDR2 SMNVEV (reference sequence).